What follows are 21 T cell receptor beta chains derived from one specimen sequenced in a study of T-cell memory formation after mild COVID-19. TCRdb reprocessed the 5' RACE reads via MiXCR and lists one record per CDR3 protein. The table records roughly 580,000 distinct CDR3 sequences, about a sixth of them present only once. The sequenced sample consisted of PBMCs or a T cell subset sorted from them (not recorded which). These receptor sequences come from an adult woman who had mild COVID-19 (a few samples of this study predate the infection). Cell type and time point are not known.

CDR3 loop: CASIFGDRGVITDTQYF. DNA for the CDR3: TGTGCCAGCATTTTCGGTGACAGGGGTGTTATCACAGATACGCAGTATTTT. The rearrangement joins TRBV12-3 or TRBV12-4 to TRBJ2-3; 8 bases agree with TRBD1. V dropped 7 bases and J dropped 2; count of bases not matched to a gene: 14. The CDR3 runs 17 residues.

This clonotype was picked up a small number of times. CDR3 loop: CASSLEVGRSHYEQYF. The CDR3 region has the DNA TGTGCCAGCAGCTTAGAAGTGGGACGGTCCCACTACGAGCAGTACTTC. The genes are TRBV7-2 and TRBJ2-7, with D perhaps being TRBD1 or TRBD2 (5 bases each). This CDR3 has 16 amino acids. Germline values: CDR1 SGHTA, CDR2 FQGNSA. V was cut by 1 base and J by 3 bases, with 16 bases left in between.

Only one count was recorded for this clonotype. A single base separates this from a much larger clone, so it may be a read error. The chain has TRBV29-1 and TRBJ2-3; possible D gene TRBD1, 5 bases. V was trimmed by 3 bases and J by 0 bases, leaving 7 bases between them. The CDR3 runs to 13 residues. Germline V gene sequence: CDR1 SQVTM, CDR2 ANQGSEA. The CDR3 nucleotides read TGCAGCGTTGAGGCAGGGAGCACAGATACGCAGTATTTT. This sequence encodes CSVEAGSTDTQYF.

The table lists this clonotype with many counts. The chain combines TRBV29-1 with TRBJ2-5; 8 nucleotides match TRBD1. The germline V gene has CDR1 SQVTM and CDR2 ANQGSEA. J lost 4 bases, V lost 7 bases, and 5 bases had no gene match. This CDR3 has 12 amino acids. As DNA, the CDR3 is TGCAGCGCAAGGACAGGGTCAGAGACCCAGTACTTC. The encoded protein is CSARTGSETQYF.

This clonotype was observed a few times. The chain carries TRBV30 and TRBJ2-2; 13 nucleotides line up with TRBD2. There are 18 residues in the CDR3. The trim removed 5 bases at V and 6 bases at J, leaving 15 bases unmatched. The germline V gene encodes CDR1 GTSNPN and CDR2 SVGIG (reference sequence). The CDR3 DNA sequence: TGTGCCTGGGGGGGACTAGCGGGGAGCTCACCCTCTGCCGGGGAGCTGTTTTTT. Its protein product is CAWGGLAGSSPSAGELFF.

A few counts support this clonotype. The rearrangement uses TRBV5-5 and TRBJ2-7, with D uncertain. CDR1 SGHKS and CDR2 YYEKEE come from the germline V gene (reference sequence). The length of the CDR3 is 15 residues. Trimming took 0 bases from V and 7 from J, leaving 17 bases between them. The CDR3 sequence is CASSLDARPVGEQYF. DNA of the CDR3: TGTGCCAGCAGCTTGGACGCGCGCCCAGTGGGGGAGCAGTACTTC.

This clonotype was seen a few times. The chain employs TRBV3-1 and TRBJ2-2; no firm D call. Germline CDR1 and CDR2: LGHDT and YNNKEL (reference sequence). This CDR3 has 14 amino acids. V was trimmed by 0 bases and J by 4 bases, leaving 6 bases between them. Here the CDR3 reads CASSQDPTTGELFF. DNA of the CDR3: TGTGCCAGCAGCCAAGACCCAACCACCGGGGAGCTGTTTTTT.

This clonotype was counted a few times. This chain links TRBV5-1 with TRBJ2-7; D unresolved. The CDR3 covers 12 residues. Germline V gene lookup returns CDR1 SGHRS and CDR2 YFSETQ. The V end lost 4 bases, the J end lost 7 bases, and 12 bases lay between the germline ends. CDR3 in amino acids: CASSPTRWEQYF. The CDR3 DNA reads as TGCGCCAGCAGCCCCACCCGGTGGGAGCAGTACTTC.

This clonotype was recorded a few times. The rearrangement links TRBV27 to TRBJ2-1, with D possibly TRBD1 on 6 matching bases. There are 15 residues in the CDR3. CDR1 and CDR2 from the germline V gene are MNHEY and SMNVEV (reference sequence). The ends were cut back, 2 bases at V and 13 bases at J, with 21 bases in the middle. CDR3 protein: CASSLGSQGYNVQFF. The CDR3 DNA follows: TGTGCCAGCAGTTTAGGCTCTCAGGGGTATAATGTTCAGTTCTTC.

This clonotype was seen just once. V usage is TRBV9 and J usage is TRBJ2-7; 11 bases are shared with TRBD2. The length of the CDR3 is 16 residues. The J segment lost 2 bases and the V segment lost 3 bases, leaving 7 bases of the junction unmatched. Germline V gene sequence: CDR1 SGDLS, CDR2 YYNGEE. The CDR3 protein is CASSATLAGGPYEQYF. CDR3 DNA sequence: TGTGCCAGCAGCGCAACATTAGCGGGGGGGCCCTACGAGCAGTACTTC. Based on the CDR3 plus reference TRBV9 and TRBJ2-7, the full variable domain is DSGVTQTPKHLITATGQRVTLRCSPRSGDLSVYWYQQSLDQGLQFLIQYYNGEERAKGNILERFSAQQFPDLHSELNLSSLELGDSALYFCASSATLAGGPYEQYFGPGTRLTVT.

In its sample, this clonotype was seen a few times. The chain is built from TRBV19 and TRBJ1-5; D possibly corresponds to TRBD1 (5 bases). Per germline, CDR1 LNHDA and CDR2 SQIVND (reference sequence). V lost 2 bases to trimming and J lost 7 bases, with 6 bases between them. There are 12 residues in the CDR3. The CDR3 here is CASSIWGQPQHF. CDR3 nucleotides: TGTGCCAGTAGTATATGGGGCCAGCCCCAGCATTTT. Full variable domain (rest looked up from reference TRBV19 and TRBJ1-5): DGGITQSPKYLFRKEGQNVTLSCEQNLNHDAMYWYRQDPGQGLRLIYYSQIVNDFQKGDIAEGYSVSREKKESFPLTVTSAQKNPTAFYLCASSIWGQPQHFGDGTRLSIL.

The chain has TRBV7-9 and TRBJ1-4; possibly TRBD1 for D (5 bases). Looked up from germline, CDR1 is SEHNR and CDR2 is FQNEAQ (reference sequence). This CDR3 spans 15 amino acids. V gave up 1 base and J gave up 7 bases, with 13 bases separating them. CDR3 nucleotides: TGTGCCAGCAGCTTAGGAAGCGGGGGAAGTGAAAAACTGTTTTTT. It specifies CASSLGSGGSEKLFF. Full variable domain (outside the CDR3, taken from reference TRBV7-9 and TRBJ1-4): DTGVSQNPRHKITKRGQNVTFRCDPISEHNRLYWYRQTLGQGPEFLTYFQNEAQLEKSRLLSDRFSAERPKGSFSTLEIQRTEQGDSAMYLCASSLGSGGSEKLFFGSGTQLSVL.

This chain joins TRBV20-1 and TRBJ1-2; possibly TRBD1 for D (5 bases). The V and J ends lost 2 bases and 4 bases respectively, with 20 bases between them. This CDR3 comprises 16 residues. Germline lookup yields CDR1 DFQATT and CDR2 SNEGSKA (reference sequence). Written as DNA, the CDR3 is TGCAGTGCTAGACATTACGGGACTGGCTATGGCTATGGCTACACCTTC. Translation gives CSARHYGTGYGYGYTF.

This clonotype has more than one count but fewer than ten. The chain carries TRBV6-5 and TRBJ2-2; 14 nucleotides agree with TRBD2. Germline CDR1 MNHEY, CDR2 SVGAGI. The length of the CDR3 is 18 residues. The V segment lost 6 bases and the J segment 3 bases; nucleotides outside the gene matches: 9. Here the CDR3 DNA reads TGTGCCAGCAGACCCTTGACTAGCGGGAGGGCCGACACCGGGGAGCTGTTTTTT. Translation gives CASRPLTSGRADTGELFF.

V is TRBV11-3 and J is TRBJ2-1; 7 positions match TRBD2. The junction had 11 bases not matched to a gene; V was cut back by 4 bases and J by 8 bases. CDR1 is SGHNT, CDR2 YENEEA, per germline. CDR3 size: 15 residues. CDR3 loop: CASSWGGTPDDEQFF. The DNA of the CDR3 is TGTGCCAGCAGCTGGGGGGGGACGCCGGACGATGAGCAGTTCTTC.

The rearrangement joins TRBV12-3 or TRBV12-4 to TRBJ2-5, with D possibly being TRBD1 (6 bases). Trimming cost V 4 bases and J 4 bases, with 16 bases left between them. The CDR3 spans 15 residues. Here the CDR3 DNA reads TGTGCCAGCAGTTCCGGACCCTTAGGGGGAGAGACCCAGTACTTC. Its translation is CASSSGPLGGETQYF.

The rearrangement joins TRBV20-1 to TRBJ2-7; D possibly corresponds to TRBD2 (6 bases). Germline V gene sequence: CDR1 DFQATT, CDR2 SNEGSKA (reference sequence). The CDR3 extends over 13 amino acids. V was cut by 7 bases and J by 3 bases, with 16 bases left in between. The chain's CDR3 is CSVRVRRGYEQYF. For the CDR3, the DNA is TGCAGTGTCAGGGTCAGGAGGGGCTACGAGCAGTACTTC.

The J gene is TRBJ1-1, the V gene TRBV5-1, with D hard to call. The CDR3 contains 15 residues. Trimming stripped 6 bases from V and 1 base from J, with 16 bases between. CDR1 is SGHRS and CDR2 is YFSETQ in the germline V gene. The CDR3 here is CASNRLGQPNTEAFF. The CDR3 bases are TGCGCCAGCAACCGCCTAGGGCAACCGAACACTGAAGCTTTCTTT.

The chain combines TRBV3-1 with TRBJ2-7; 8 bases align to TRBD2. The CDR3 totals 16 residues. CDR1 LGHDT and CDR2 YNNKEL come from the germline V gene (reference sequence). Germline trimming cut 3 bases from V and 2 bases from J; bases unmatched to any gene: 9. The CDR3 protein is CASSQRLGAGAYEQYF. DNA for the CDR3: TGTGCCAGCAGCCAGCGTCTAGGAGCGGGAGCCTACGAGCAGTACTTC.

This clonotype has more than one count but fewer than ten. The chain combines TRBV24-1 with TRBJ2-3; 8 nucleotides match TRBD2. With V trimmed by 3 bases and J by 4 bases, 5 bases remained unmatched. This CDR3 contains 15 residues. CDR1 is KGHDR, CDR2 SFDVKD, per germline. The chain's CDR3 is CATSDHGRAADTQYF. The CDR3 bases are TGTGCCACCAGTGATCACGGGAGGGCAGCAGATACGCAGTATTTT.

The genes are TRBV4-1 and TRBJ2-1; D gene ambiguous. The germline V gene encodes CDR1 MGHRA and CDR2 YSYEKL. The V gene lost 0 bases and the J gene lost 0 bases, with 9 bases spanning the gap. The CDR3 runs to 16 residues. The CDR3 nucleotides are TGCGCCAGCAGCCAAGATGTGACCACCTCCTACAATGAGCAGTTCTTC. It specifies CASSQDVTTSYNEQFF.